Below, 15 T cell receptor beta chains from the same sample are listed, as sequenced in a study of blood T cell repertoires in COVID-19. Only in-frame clones appear in the TCRdb table, and some are missing; sequencing was by immunoSEQ multiplex PCR. Here the sample spans 150,000 or so clones, over 60% being singletons. Sequencing was done on a sample of peripheral blood. The receptors originated from a woman aged 45 to 65 with active or convalescent COVID-19.

The J gene is TRBJ2-3, the V gene TRBV2; 7 bases align to TRBD2. V dropped 0 bases and J dropped 0; count of bases not matched to a gene: 12. Germline V CDR1 and CDR2: SNHLY, FYNNEI. There are 19 residues in the CDR3. CDR3 in amino acids: CASSEAPGGRYPSTDTQYF. In nucleotides, the CDR3 is TGTGCCAGCAGTGAAGCGCCAGGCGGGAGATACCCAAGCACAGATACGCAGTATTTT.

This clone was observed a handful of times. The same CDR3 also results from other DNA sequences found in this sample. This chain connects TRBV6-5 to TRBJ1-2; TRBD1 might be the D (6 bases). Trimming pared 5 bases from V and 5 bases from J, leaving 6 bases between. The CDR3 has 11 amino acids. Germline V gene lookup returns CDR1 MNHEY and CDR2 SVGAGI. In nucleotides, the CDR3 is TGTGCCAGCAGTCAGGGGTATGGCTACACCTTC. It translates to CASSQGYGYTF.

This chain uses TRBV6-1 with TRBJ2-4; tentative D call: TRBD2 (5 bases). V lost 0 bases and J lost 2, with 8 bases in between. Per germline, CDR1 MNHNS and CDR2 SASEGT. The CDR3 totals 15 residues. The CDR3 protein is CASSEARGTKNIQYF. CDR3 bases: TGTGCCAGCAGTGAAGCTCGGGGTACCAAAAACATTCAGTACTTC.

This sequence joins TRBV25-1 and TRBJ2-5, with 7 positions matching TRBD1. The CDR3 is 15 residues long. J lost 5 bases, V lost 4 bases, and 10 bases had no gene match. Germline V gene data show CDR1 as MGHDK and CDR2 as SYGVNS. CDR3 loop: CASSGDRVNGETQYF. Here the CDR3 DNA reads TGTGCCAGCAGTGGCGACAGGGTGAATGGGGAGACCCAGTACTTC. The full variable domain, with the rest looked up from reference TRBV25-1 and TRBJ2-5, is EADIYQTPRYLVIGTGKKITLECSQTMGHDKMYWYQQDPGMELHLIHYSYGVNSTEKGDLSSESTVSRIRTEHFPLTLESARPSHTSQYLCASSGDRVNGETQYFGPGTRLLVL.

The V and J genes are TRBV27 and TRBJ1-2; tentative D call: TRBD1 (5 bases). Trimming took 3 bases from V and 3 from J, leaving 11 bases between them. The CDR3 has 14 amino acids. Germline CDR1 is MNHEY and CDR2 is SMNVEV (reference sequence). CDR3 sequence: CASSFRRGDYGYTF. Written as DNA, the CDR3 is TGTGCCAGCAGTTTCCGCCGGGGGGACTATGGCTACACCTTC.

The rearrangement uses TRBV6-2 or TRBV6-3 and TRBJ1-1, with TRBD1 matching over 9 bases. The V segment lost 4 bases and the J segment 5 bases; nucleotides outside the gene matches: 8. Germline values: CDR1 MNHEY, CDR2 SVGEGT. The CDR3 runs to 15 residues. CDR3 bases: TGTGCCAGCAGTTCCTTCGGGACAGGGAAGACTGAAGCTTTCTTT. This sequence encodes CASSSFGTGKTEAFF.

V usage is TRBV3-1 (or the pseudogene TRBV3-2) and J usage is TRBJ1-1; D might be TRBD1 (6 bases). The CDR3 runs 14 residues. Germline loops: CDR1 LGHDT, CDR2 YNNKEL (reference sequence). The ends were cut back, 4 bases at V and 5 bases at J, with 14 bases in the middle. The CDR3, as DNA: TGTGCCAGCAGCCTCCAGGGGAGAGGTACTGAAGCTTTCTTT. Translation: CASSLQGRGTEAFF.

This clone has just one count. The chain couples TRBV7-2 to TRBJ2-1; TRBD1 is a possible D gene (6 bases). The CDR3 spans 17 residues. Germline CDR1 SGHTA, CDR2 FQGNSA. With 2 bases removed from V and 10 bases from J, the gap between germline ends came to 24 bases. Here the CDR3 DNA reads TGTGCCAGCAGCTTATTCGGGGCAGGGGAATCTCGGAAAGAGCAGTTCTTC. Translation: CASSLFGAGESRKEQFF.

The rearrangement uses TRBV5-1 and TRBJ1-1, with D maybe TRBD1 (6 bases). V lost 3 bases and J lost 0, with 12 bases in between. The CDR3 is 15 residues long. Germline CDR1 is SGHRS and CDR2 is YFSETQ. The CDR3 protein is CASSSGTLMNTEAFF. In nucleotides, the CDR3 is TGCGCCAGCAGCTCCGGGACACTGATGAACACTGAAGCTTTCTTT.

The CDR3 sequence is CASTTHGGRAGYTF. CDR3 nucleotide sequence: TGTGCCAGCACCACACATGGGGGGAGGGCTGGCTACACCTTC. This chain joins TRBV28 and TRBJ1-2, with a tentative D call TRBD1 (5 bases). In germline, CDR1 is MDHEN, CDR2 SYDVKM. V gave up 7 bases and J gave up 7 bases, with 19 bases separating them. This CDR3 spans 14 amino acids.

The chain employs TRBV7-9 and TRBJ1-4; 7 bases line up with TRBD1. The CDR3 spans 13 residues. Unmatched junction bases numbered 5, after V lost 7 bases and J lost 6 bases. From germline, CDR1 is SEHNR and CDR2 FQNEAQ (reference sequence). The CDR3 loop is CASTDRADEKLFF. In nucleotides, the CDR3 is TGTGCCAGCACCGACAGGGCAGATGAAAAACTGTTTTTT.

The V call is TRBV30, the J call TRBJ1-2; D ambiguous. This CDR3 is built from 14 residues. V dropped 4 bases and J dropped 1 base, with 13 bases sitting between them. The germline V gene encodes CDR1 GTSNPN and CDR2 SVGIG (reference sequence). As DNA, the CDR3 is TGTGCCTGGACACGACAAAGGTTTAACTATGGCTACACCTTC. This codes for CAWTRQRFNYGYTF.

The V and J genes are TRBV3-1 (or the pseudogene TRBV3-2) and TRBJ1-2; a possible D gene is TRBD1 (6 bases). Trimming left V 5 bases short and J 4 bases short, with 17 bases between. Germline CDR1 reads LGHDT; CDR2 reads YNNKEL (reference sequence). The CDR3 spans 15 residues. The CDR3 sequence is CASSSSGGGGYGYTF. CDR3 coding DNA: TGTGCCAGCAGCAGTTCGGGGGGCGGAGGCTATGGCTACACCTTC.

This chain joins TRBV5-4 and TRBJ1-6; D call uncertain. V gave up 5 bases and J gave up 7 bases, with 25 bases separating them. Germline V gene lookup returns CDR1 SGHNT and CDR2 YYREEE (reference sequence). The length of the CDR3 is 18 residues. The CDR3 DNA reads TGTGCCAGCAGTGGAGCGGCCCTGCGGGCGGAGGTAAATTCACCCCTCCACTTT. Its protein product is CASSGAALRAEVNSPLHF.

V gene TRBV7-2 combines with J gene TRBJ1-6, with a weak D call TRBD1 (5 bases). V shed 5 bases and J shed 7 bases, with 15 bases lying between them. CDR3 length equals 15 residues. CDR1 and CDR2 (germline): SGHTA, FQGNSA. CDR3 sequence reads: CASSPRRGENSPLHF. CDR3 DNA: TGTGCCAGCAGCCCGAGGCGGGGGGAGAATTCACCCCTCCACTTT.